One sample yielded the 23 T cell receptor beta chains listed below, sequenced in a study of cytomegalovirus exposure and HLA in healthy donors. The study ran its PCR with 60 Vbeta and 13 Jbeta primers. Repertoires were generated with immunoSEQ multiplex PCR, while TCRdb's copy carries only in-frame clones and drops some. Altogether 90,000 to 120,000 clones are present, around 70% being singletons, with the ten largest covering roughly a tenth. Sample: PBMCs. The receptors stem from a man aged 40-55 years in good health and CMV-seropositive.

For the CDR3, the DNA is TGTGCCAGTAGTGCCCGGGCGGGGGCCACTGAAGCTTTCTTT. Its protein is CASSARAGATEAFF. The V gene is TRBV19, the J gene TRBJ1-1; possibly TRBD1 for D (6 bases). Trimming left V 5 bases short and J 4 bases short, with 14 bases between. Germline CDR1 is LNHDA and CDR2 is SQIVND (reference sequence). The CDR3 extends over 14 amino acids.

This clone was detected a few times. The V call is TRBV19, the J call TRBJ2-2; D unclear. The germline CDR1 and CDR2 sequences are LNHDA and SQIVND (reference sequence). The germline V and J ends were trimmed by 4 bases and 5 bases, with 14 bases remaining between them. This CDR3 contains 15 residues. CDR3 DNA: TGTGCCAGTAGTAATCCCAATGCCCGGACCGGGGAGCTGTTTTTT. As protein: CASSNPNARTGELFF.

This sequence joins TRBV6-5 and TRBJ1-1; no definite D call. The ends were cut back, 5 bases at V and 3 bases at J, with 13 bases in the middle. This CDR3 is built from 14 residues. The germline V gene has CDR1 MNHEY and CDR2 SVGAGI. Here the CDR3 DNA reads TGTGCCAGCAGTAACAACGGCGCGGACACTGAAGCTTTCTTT. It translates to CASSNNGADTEAFF.

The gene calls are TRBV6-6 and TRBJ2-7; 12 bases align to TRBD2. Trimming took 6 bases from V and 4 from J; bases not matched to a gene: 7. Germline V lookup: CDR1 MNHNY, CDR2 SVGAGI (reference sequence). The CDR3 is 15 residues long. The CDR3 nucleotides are TGTGCCAGCAGGAGGGATCTAGCGGGAGGGTACGAGCAGTACTTC. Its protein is CASRRDLAGGYEQYF.

CDR3 DNA sequence: TGTGCCAGCAGCTTTATTGGAGGCTTCCAGCAAAACATTCAGTACTTC. This encodes CASSFIGGFQQNIQYF. This chain joins TRBV11-2 and TRBJ2-4; TRBD2 is a possible D gene (5 bases). This CDR3 region has 16 residues. Germline-derived CDR1 and CDR2 are SGHAT and FQNNGV. The V gene lost 3 bases and the J gene lost 5 bases, with 17 bases spanning the gap.

The CDR3 sequence is CASSLERGSGNEQFF. CDR3 nucleotide sequence: TGCGCCAGCAGCCTCGAACGAGGGAGTGGGAATGAGCAGTTCTTC. This sequence joins TRBV4-1 and TRBJ2-1; maybe TRBD2 (5 bases). CDR1 and CDR2 from the germline V gene are MGHRA and YSYEKL. The CDR3 spans 15 residues. Trimming took 4 bases from V and 7 from J, leaving 17 bases between them.

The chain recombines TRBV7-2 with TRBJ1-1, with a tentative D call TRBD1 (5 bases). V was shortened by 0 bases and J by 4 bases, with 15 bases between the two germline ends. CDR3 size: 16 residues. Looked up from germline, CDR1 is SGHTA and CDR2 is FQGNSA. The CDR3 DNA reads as TGTGCCAGCAGCTTAGCGGGGCAGTGGTCCGGCACTGAAGCTTTCTTT. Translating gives CASSLAGQWSGTEAFF.

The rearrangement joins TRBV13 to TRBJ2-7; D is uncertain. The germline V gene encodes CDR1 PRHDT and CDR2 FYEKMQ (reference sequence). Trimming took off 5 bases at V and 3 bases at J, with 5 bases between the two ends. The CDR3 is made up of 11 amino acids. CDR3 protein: CASSTIYEQYF. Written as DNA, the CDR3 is TGTGCCAGCAGCACAATCTACGAGCAGTACTTC. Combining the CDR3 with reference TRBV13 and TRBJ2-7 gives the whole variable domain AAGVIQSPRHLIKEKRETATLKCYPIPRHDTVYWYQQGPGQDPQFLISFYEKMQSDKGSIPDRFSAQQFSDYHSELNMSSLELGDSALYFCASSTIYEQYFGPGTRLTVT.

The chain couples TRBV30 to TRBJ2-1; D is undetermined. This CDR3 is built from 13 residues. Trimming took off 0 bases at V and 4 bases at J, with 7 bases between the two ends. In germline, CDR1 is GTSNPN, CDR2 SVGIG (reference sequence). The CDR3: CAWSVGSYNEQFF. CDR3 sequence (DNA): TGTGCCTGGAGTGTTGGCAGTTACAATGAGCAGTTCTTC.

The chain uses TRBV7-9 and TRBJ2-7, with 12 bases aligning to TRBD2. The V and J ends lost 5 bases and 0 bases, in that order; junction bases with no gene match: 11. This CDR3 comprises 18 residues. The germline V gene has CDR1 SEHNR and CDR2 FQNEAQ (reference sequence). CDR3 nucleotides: TGTGCCAGCAGCAAGGGACTAGCGGGCACCAGGAGCTCCTACGAGCAGTACTTC. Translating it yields CASSKGLAGTRSSYEQYF.

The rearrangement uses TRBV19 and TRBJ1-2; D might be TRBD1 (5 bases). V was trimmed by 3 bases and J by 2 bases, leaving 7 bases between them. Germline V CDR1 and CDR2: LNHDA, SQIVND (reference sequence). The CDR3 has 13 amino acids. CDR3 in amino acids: CASSIQGNYGYTF. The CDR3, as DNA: TGTGCCAGTAGTATCCAGGGAAACTATGGCTACACCTTC. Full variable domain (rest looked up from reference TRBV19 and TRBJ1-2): DGGITQSPKYLFRKEGQNVTLSCEQNLNHDAMYWYRQDPGQGLRLIYYSQIVNDFQKGDIAEGYSVSREKKESFPLTVTSAQKNPTAFYLCASSIQGNYGYTFGSGTRLTVV.

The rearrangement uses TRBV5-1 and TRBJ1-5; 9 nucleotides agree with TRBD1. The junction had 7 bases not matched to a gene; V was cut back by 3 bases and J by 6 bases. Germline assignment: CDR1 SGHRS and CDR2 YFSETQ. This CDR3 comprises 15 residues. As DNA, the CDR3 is TGCGCCAGCAGCTCCGGGACAGGGACCTCTCAGCCCCAGCATTTT. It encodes CASSSGTGTSQPQHF. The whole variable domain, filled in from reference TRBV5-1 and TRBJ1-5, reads KAGVTQTPRYLIKTRGQQVTLSCSPISGHRSVSWYQQTPGQGLQFLFEYFSETQRNKGNFPGRFSGRQFSNSRSEMNVSTLELGDSALYLCASSSGTGTSQPQHFGDGTRLSIL.

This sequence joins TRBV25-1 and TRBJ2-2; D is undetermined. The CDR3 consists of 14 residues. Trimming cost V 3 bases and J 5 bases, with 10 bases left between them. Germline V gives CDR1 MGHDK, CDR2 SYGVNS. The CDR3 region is CASSDSYQTGELFF. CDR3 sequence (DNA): TGTGCCAGCAGTGACAGTTATCAAACCGGGGAGCTGTTTTTT.

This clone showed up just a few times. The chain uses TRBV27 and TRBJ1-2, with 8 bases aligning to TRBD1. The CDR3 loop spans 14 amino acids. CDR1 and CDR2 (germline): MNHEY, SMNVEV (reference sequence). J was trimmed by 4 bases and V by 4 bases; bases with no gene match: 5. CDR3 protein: CASSSTGGGYGYTF. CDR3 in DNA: TGTGCCAGCAGTTCCACAGGGGGGGGCTATGGCTACACCTTC.

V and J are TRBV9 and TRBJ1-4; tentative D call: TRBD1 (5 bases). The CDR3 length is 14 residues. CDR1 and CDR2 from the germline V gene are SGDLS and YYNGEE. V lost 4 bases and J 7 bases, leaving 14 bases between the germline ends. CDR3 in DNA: TGTGCCAGCAGCCCCATAGGCAGGGCTGAAAAACTGTTTTTT. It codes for CASSPIGRAEKLFF.

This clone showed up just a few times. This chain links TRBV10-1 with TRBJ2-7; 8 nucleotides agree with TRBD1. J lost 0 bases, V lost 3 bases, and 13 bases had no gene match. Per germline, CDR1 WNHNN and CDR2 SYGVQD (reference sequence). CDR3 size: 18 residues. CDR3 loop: CASSDITEQGDHSYEQYV. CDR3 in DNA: TGCGCCAGCAGTGATATTACCGAACAGGGGGATCACTCCTACGAGCAGTACGTC.

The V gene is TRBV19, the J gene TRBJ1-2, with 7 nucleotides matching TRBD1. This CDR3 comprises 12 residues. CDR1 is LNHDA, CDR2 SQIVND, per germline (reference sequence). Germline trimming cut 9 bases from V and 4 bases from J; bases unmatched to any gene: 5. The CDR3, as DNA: TGTGCCAGCACAGGGGATGGCTATGGCTACACCTTC. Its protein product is CASTGDGYGYTF.

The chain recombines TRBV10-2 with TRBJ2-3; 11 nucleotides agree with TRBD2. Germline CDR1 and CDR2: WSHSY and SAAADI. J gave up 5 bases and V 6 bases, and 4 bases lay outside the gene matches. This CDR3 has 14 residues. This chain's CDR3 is CASRGLAGEDTQYF. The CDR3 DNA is TGCGCCAGCAGAGGACTAGCGGGCGAAGATACGCAGTATTTT.

CDR3 nucleotides: TGTGCCAGCAGTGAATATCGGGACAGGGGTACAGATACGCAGTATTTT. It codes for CASSEYRDRGTDTQYF. V usage is TRBV6-1 and J usage is TRBJ2-3; 10 positions agree with TRBD1. Trimming removed 2 bases from V and 3 bases from J; junction bases left unmatched: 5. There are 16 residues in the CDR3. The germline CDR1 and CDR2 sequences are MNHNS and SASEGT.

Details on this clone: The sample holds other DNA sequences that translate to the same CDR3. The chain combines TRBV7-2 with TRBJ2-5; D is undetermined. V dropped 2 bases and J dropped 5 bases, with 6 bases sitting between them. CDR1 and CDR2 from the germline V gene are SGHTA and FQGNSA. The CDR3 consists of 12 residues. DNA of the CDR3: TGTGCCAGCAGCTTAAATCGGGAGACCCAGTACTTC. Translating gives CASSLNRETQYF. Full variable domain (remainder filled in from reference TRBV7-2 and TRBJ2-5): GAGVSQSPSNKVTEKGKDVELRCDPISGHTALYWYRQSLGQGLEFLIYFQGNSAPDKSGLPSDRFSAERTGGSVSTLTIQRTQQEDSAVYLCASSLNRETQYFGPGTRLLVL.

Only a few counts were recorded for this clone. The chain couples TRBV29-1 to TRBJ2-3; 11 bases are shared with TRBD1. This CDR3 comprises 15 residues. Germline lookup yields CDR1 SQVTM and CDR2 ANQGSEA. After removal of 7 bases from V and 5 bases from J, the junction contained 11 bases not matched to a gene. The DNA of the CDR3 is TGCAGCGCAGTCGGACAGGGGGCCGAAGGAGATACGCAGTATTTT. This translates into CSAVGQGAEGDTQYF.

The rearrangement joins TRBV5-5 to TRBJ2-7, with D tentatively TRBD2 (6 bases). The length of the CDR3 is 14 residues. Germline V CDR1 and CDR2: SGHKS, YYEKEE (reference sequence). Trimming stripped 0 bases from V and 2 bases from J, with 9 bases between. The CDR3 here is CASSLELATYEQYF. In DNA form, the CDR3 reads TGTGCCAGCAGCTTGGAACTAGCCACCTACGAGCAGTACTTC.

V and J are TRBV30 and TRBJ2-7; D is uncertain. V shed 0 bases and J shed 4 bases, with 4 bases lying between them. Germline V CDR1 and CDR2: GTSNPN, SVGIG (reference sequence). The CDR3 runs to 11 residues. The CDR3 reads CAWSVRYEQYF. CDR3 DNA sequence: TGTGCCTGGAGTGTGAGGTACGAGCAGTACTTC.